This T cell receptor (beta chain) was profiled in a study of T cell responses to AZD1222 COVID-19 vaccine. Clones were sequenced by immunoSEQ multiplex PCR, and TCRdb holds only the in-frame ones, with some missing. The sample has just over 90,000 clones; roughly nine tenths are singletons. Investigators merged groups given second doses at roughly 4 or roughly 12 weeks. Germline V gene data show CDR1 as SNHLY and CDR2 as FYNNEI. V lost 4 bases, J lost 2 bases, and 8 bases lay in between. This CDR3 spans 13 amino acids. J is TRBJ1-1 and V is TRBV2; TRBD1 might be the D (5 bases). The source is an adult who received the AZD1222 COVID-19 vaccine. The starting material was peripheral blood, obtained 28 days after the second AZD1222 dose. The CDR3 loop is CASSAQGNTEAFF. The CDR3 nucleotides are TGTGCCAGCAGTGCCCAGGGAAACACTGAAGCTTTCTTT.